This T cell receptor beta chain was recorded in a study of spatial heterogeneity in lung cancer. Study-wide context: Donation came from around 77 patients with untreated early-stage non-small cell lung cancer.

As for time point: blood at routine non-recurrence follow-up after resection. No cell sorting; template was whole RNA from tumor, lung tissue or PBMC. Individual TCR cDNA molecules each bore their own unique molecular identifier. Each CDR3 protein gets one entry after TCRdb re-called the 5' RACE reads with MiXCR. The profile shows 35,000 to 55,000 distinct CDR3 sequences, 20% to 25% of them singletons. This clonotype was detected ten times or more. The CDR3 runs to 13 residues. The V and J ends lost 5 bases and 7 bases, in that order; junction bases with no gene match: 7. Germline V CDR1 and CDR2: SGHAT, FQNNGV.

The rearrangement uses TRBV11-2 and TRBJ1-1, with 7 bases identical to TRBD1. The receptor was derived from a female donor with early-stage non-small cell lung cancer. The source was PBMCs, collected at follow-up. CDR3 protein: CASSPFHRGEAFF. The CDR3 coding sequence is TGTGCCAGCAGCCCTTTCCACAGGGGTGAAGCTTTCTTT.